This T cell receptor (beta chain) was observed in a study of T cell responses to AZD1222 COVID-19 vaccine. Study-level points and caveats: The donors showed a predominance of white British ancestry and of females, with possible underestimation of clonal diversity. Baseline serology detected seropositivity in only six or seven AZD1222 recipients. All repertoire sampling was performed exclusively after the peak T cell response.

TCRdb's copy holds only in-frame clones and misses some; the assay was immunoSEQ multiplex PCR. Of about 99,000 clones listed, roughly 92% are singletons. A note on this clone: The antigen remains undetermined.

Germline lookup yields CDR1 MNHEY and CDR2 SVGAGI. The CDR3 loop spans 14 amino acids. Between the trimmed V and J ends, which lost 6 bases and 0 bases, there was a span of 9 bases. Analysis merged second doses at about 4 or about 12 weeks. The source is an adult who received the AZD1222 COVID-19 vaccine. The rearrangement joins TRBV6-5 to TRBJ1-5; D is undetermined. Sequencing was performed on peripheral blood, taken 28 days after the second AZD1222 dose. As DNA, the CDR3 is TGTGCCAGCAGGCCAGTAAATAGCAATCAGCCCCAGCATTTT. Amino acids: CASRPVNSNQPQHF.